The next 27 T cell receptor beta chains were all read from a single sample in a study of blood T cell repertoires in COVID-19. TCRdb keeps only in-frame clones here, not all; method: immunoSEQ multiplex PCR. This table holds over 150,000 clones, approximately 90% found once. The sample consisted of peripheral blood. These receptor sequences come from a man younger than 35 with acute or convalescent COVID-19.

The chain combines TRBV5-1 with TRBJ2-7; 8 nucleotides agree with TRBD1. The CDR3 runs to 14 residues. The ends lost 0 bases at V and 3 bases at J; junction bases unmatched: 2. CDR1 and CDR2 from the germline V gene are SGHRS and YFSETQ. CDR3 DNA sequence: TGCGCCAGCAGCTTGGAAGGACAGGGCTACGAGCAGTACTTC. This encodes CASSLEGQGYEQYF.

The rearrangement uses TRBV7-9 and TRBJ1-1; D is unclear. Trimming shortened V by 5 bases and J by 1 base, and 2 bases separated the two germline ends. CDR1 SEHNR and CDR2 FQNEAQ come from the germline V gene (reference sequence). This CDR3 is built from 11 residues. The CDR3 DNA is TGTGCCAGCAGCCAGAACACTGAAGCTTTCTTT. This translates into CASSQNTEAFF.

The chain links TRBV25-1 to TRBJ2-1; 8 bases are a match to TRBD1. V shed 3 bases, J shed 6 bases, and the junction held 4 bases outside the gene matches. The CDR3 is 14 residues long. Germline values: CDR1 MGHDK, CDR2 SYGVNS. CDR3 bases: TGTGCCAGCAGTGACGACAGGGGAACCAATGAGCAGTTCTTC. Protein sequence: CASSDDRGTNEQFF.

This chain connects TRBV6-6 to TRBJ1-5, with TRBD1 identical over 9 bases. Germline CDR1 is MNHNY and CDR2 is SVGAGI (reference sequence). CDR3 length: 15 residues. V shed 3 bases and J 4 bases; nucleotides not matched to a gene: 4. In DNA, the CDR3 is TGTGCCAGCAGTTATGGCGGGACAGGGAATCAGCCCCAGCATTTT. Translated, it gives CASSYGGTGNQPQHF.

The count of this clone is one. The rearrangement uses TRBV27 and TRBJ2-7; 11 bases map to TRBD2. CDR3 length equals 15 residues. The V gene end was trimmed by 3 bases and the J gene end by 2 bases; junction bases not matched to a gene: 3. Germline V gene sequence: CDR1 MNHEY, CDR2 SMNVEV (reference sequence). The CDR3 region has the DNA TGTGCCAGCAGTTTTAGCGGGGGGGCCCCCTACGAGCAGTACTTC. It yields the protein CASSFSGGAPYEQYF.

The genes are TRBV19 and TRBJ1-1; D is ambiguous. The length of the CDR3 is 12 residues. V was trimmed by 5 bases and J by 3 bases, leaving 7 bases between them. Germline V gene data show CDR1 as LNHDA and CDR2 as SQIVND (reference sequence). The CDR3 DNA reads as TGTGCCAGTAGTGGGCCCGACACTGAAGCTTTCTTT. Translated: CASSGPDTEAFF.

J is TRBJ1-1 and V is TRBV25-1; a weak D match, TRBD1 (6 bases). Germline V lookup: CDR1 MGHDK, CDR2 SYGVNS. V lost 5 bases and J 4 bases, leaving 11 bases between the germline ends. The CDR3 sequence is 13 residues long. CDR3 sequence reads: CASSQGKGTEAFF. Here the CDR3 DNA reads TGTGCCAGCAGTCAGGGGAAGGGCACTGAAGCTTTCTTT.

This clone was picked up one time. For the CDR3, the DNA is TGTGCCAGCAGTCGGAGGGGGCAAGGAAACACCATATATTTT. As protein: CASSRRGQGNTIYF. J is TRBJ1-3 and V is TRBV7-8; TRBD1 matches at 7 bases. The germline gives CDR1 SGHVS, CDR2 FQNEAQ. The CDR3 length is 14 residues. V lost 6 bases and J lost 4; bases outside the gene matches: 6. Complete variable domain (other parts from reference TRBV7-8 and TRBJ1-3): GAGVSQSPRYKVAKRGQDVALRCDPISGHVSLFWYQQALGQGPEFLTYFQNEAQLDKSGLPSDRFFAERPEGSVSTLKIQRTQQEDSAVYLCASSRRGQGNTIYFGEGSWLTVV.

V and J are TRBV6-5 and TRBJ1-1; TRBD1 matches 7 bases. The germline V gene encodes CDR1 MNHEY and CDR2 SVGAGI. V lost 2 bases and J lost 4; bases outside the gene matches: 4. This CDR3 has 14 residues. The CDR3 protein is CASSYGAGGTEAFF. DNA of the CDR3: TGTGCCAGCAGTTACGGGGCAGGGGGCACTGAAGCTTTCTTT.

The chain couples TRBV29-1 to TRBJ1-2, with D possibly matching TRBD1 (6 bases). V was cut by 6 bases and J by 4 bases, with 24 bases left in between. Germline values: CDR1 SQVTM, CDR2 ANQGSEA. The CDR3 loop spans 16 amino acids. The CDR3 region has the DNA TGCAGCGTCCCAAGGACCGACGGGACACGAGGCTATGGCTACACCTTC. Its translation: CSVPRTDGTRGYGYTF.

CDR3 sequence: CAVTAFSGANVLTF. Written as DNA, the CDR3 is TGTGCCGTGACAGCTTTCTCTGGGGCCAACGTCCTGACTTTC. The chain carries TRBV6-6 and TRBJ2-6; D might be TRBD1 (5 bases). Per the germline V gene, CDR1 is MNHNY and CDR2 is SVGAGI (reference sequence). The CDR3 is 14 amino acids. The germline V and J ends were trimmed by 11 bases and 0 bases, with 11 bases remaining between them.

The J gene is TRBJ1-4, the V gene TRBV29-1; tentative D call: TRBD1 (5 bases). The CDR3 runs to 17 residues. CDR1 is SQVTM and CDR2 is ANQGSEA in the germline V gene. Trimming removed 7 bases from V and 3 bases from J, with 24 bases in between. CDR3 DNA sequence: TGCAGCGCCCGAGCTCCCTCAGGGCAACAAGCTAATGAAAAACTGTTTTTT. Encoded protein: CSARAPSGQQANEKLFF.

The V and J genes are TRBV30 and TRBJ1-2; D gene uncertain. There are 11 residues in the CDR3. The germline CDR1 and CDR2 sequences are GTSNPN and SVGIG (reference sequence). Between the trimmed V and J ends, which lost 2 bases and 4 bases, there was a span of 5 bases. CDR3 DNA: TGTGCCTGGAGTCGGGGCTATGGCTACACCTTC. Translating gives CAWSRGYGYTF.

This chain joins TRBV24-1 and TRBJ2-1, with 8 nucleotides matching TRBD1. Trimming took 3 bases from V and 9 from J; bases not matched to a gene: 3. The CDR3 totals 13 residues. CDR1 and CDR2 from the germline V gene are KGHDR and SFDVKD. In DNA, the CDR3 is TGTGCCACCAGTGATCCACAGGGGGGTGAGCAGTTCTTC. Translation gives CATSDPQGGEQFF.

Only a few counts were recorded for this clone. V usage is TRBV7-6 and J usage is TRBJ1-6; perhaps TRBD1 as D (6 bases). CDR3 length: 15 amino acids. CDR1 is SGHVS and CDR2 is FNYEAQ in the germline V gene. Trimming pared 5 bases from V and 6 bases from J, leaving 14 bases between. The CDR3 spells CASSHERGGNSPLHF. CDR3 bases: TGTGCCAGCAGCCACGAGCGAGGGGGTAATTCACCCCTCCACTTT.

The chain recombines TRBV10-1 with TRBJ1-1; TRBD1 is a possible D gene (6 bases). The CDR3 length is 15 residues. Trimming removed 7 bases at V and 4 bases at J, with 19 bases between. Per germline, CDR1 WNHNN and CDR2 SYGVQD (reference sequence). CDR3 residues: CASTRNRVGGTEAFF. In DNA form, the CDR3 reads TGCGCCAGCACCCGTAACAGGGTTGGCGGCACTGAAGCTTTCTTT.

The V and J genes are TRBV11-2 and TRBJ1-5; possibly TRBD1 for D (5 bases). The CDR3 runs to 13 residues. Germline CDR1 is SGHAT and CDR2 is FQNNGV. V lost 3 bases to trimming and J lost 7 bases, with 10 bases between them. The CDR3 reads CASSFGGNQPQHF. DNA for the CDR3: TGTGCCAGCAGCTTTGGGGGGAACCAGCCCCAGCATTTT.

The genes are TRBV10-3 and TRBJ1-6, with D possibly TRBD1 on 5 matching bases. Germline CDR1 reads ENHRY; CDR2 reads SYGVKD. Trimming pared 8 bases from V and 6 bases from J, leaving 11 bases between. The CDR3 has 13 amino acids. Here the CDR3 reads CAIGGTGNSPLHF. The CDR3 DNA follows: TGTGCCATCGGGGGGACGGGTAATTCACCCCTCCACTTT.

The chain is built from TRBV4-1 and TRBJ2-7; 10 nucleotides match TRBD2. Per germline, CDR1 MGHRA and CDR2 YSYEKL. There are 15 residues in the CDR3. J gave up 3 bases and V 4 bases, and 6 bases lay outside the gene matches. The CDR3 spells CASSPGTSEDYEQYF. Here the CDR3 DNA reads TGCGCCAGCAGCCCCGGGACTAGCGAAGACTACGAGCAGTACTTC.

This chain joins TRBV19 and TRBJ2-7, with TRBD1 as a possible D gene (6 bases). Germline values: CDR1 LNHDA, CDR2 SQIVND (reference sequence). V shed 1 base and J shed 4 bases, with 17 bases lying between them. The CDR3 spans 16 residues. Here the CDR3 DNA reads TGTGCCAGTAGTATAGCCCTTCAAGAAGGGGGATACGAGCAGTACTTC. Translation: CASSIALQEGGYEQYF.

J is TRBJ1-1 and V is TRBV3-1 (or the pseudogene TRBV3-2); D gene ambiguous. The CDR3 contains 14 residues. V dropped 0 bases and J dropped 5 bases, with 10 bases sitting between them. Germline loops: CDR1 LGHDT, CDR2 YNNKEL (reference sequence). The CDR3 is CASSQERVSTEAFF. CDR3 nucleotides: TGTGCCAGCAGCCAAGAGAGGGTTTCGACTGAAGCTTTCTTT.

V and J are TRBV6-5 and TRBJ1-1; TRBD1 matches 8 bases. Germline CDR1 and CDR2: MNHEY and SVGAGI. J lost 5 bases, V lost 5 bases, and 4 bases had no gene match. The CDR3 totals 13 residues. In DNA form, the CDR3 reads TGTGCCAGCAGTACAGGGGGACAAACTGAAGCTTTCTTT. Its translation is CASSTGGQTEAFF.

CDR3 loop: CASSQDMGGRNEQFF. CDR3 nucleotide sequence: TGTGCCAGCAGCCAAGACATGGGAGGGAGGAATGAGCAGTTCTTC. This sequence joins TRBV3-1 (or the pseudogene TRBV3-2) and TRBJ2-1, with 7 nucleotides matching TRBD2. The V and J ends lost 0 bases and 7 bases, in that order; junction bases with no gene match: 6. The CDR3 contains 15 residues. Germline values: CDR1 LGHDT, CDR2 YNNKEL (reference sequence).

The rearrangement uses TRBV2 and TRBJ1-5; D is unresolved. Germline values: CDR1 SNHLY, CDR2 FYNNEI. The V gene lost 3 bases and the J gene lost 6 bases, with 12 bases spanning the gap. The CDR3 runs to 14 residues. The CDR3, as DNA: TGTGCCAGCAGTGAGCAGGTGTGGGTTCAGCCCCAGCATTTT. Translating it yields CASSEQVWVQPQHF. The full variable domain, its missing parts supplied by reference TRBV2 and TRBJ1-5, is EPEVTQTPSHQVTQMGQEVILRCVPISNHLYFYWYRQILGQKVEFLVSFYNNEISEKSEIFDDQFSVERPDGSNFTLKIRSTKLEDSAMYFCASSEQVWVQPQHFGDGTRLSIL.

The sample holds one count of this clone. The V and J genes are TRBV25-1 and TRBJ1-4; no clear D. Germline V gene sequence: CDR1 MGHDK, CDR2 SYGVNS. The CDR3 consists of 14 residues. V lost 3 bases to trimming and J lost 5 bases, with 10 bases between them. The CDR3 loop is CASSDARENEKLFF. CDR3 sequence (DNA): TGTGCCAGCAGTGATGCCCGGGAAAATGAAAAACTGTTTTTT. The full variable domain, in which reference TRBV25-1 and TRBJ1-4 provide the parts outside the CDR3, is EADIYQTPRYLVIGTGKKITLECSQTMGHDKMYWYQQDPGMELHLIHYSYGVNSTEKGDLSSESTVSRIRTEHFPLTLESARPSHTSQYLCASSDARENEKLFFGSGTQLSVL.

CDR3 protein: CASSFLAGGPKLDEQFF. The DNA for the CDR3 is TGTGCCAGCAGCTTTCTAGCGGGAGGCCCTAAATTGGATGAGCAGTTCTTC. This rearrangement joins TRBV7-9 to TRBJ2-1, with 11 bases lining up with TRBD2. The trim removed 3 bases at V and 8 bases at J, leaving 12 bases unmatched. Looked up from germline, CDR1 is SEHNR and CDR2 is FQNEAQ (reference sequence). This CDR3 spans 17 amino acids. The full variable domain, its missing parts supplied by reference TRBV7-9 and TRBJ2-1, is DTGVSQNPRHKITKRGQNVTFRCDPISEHNRLYWYRQTLGQGPEFLTYFQNEAQLEKSRLLSDRFSAERPKGSFSTLEIQRTEQGDSAMYLCASSFLAGGPKLDEQFFGPGTRLTVL.

This chain connects TRBV24-1 to TRBJ2-5, with no clear D. V was clipped by 4 bases and J by 1 base, with 12 bases between them. The CDR3 covers 15 residues. From germline, CDR1 is KGHDR and CDR2 SFDVKD. DNA for the CDR3: TGTGCCACCAGTGACCCCGCAGTTTTCCAAGAGACCCAGTACTTC. This gives the protein CATSDPAVFQETQYF.